The sequence of this T cell receptor (beta chain) was determined in a study of CD8+CD57+ T cells in acquired aplastic anemia (dated by TCRdb to about 2018). In terms of the full investigation: DNA extracted from sorted CD4+ and CD8+ cells had a mean of about 3.3 ug, with a range of about 0.18 to 27.4 ug. Mean read counts for healthy donor samples were about 9.8 million for CD4+ cells and roughly 12 million for CD8+ cells. General conclusions and limits of the study: CD8+ Simpson's diversity did not differ significantly between patients and healthy controls (P=0.060). Around 27 CD8+ CDR3 sequences were shared between patients and controls but appeared highly expressed in patients and within their immunodominant clones.

Comments on this clonotype: There is no known antigen for this receptor. No quality values exist for individual bases; no much larger clone is one base distant.

V and J are truncated by 5 bases and 7 bases respectively, leaving an intervening sequence of 10 bases. In the germline V gene, CDR1 corresponds to SGHTA and CDR2 to FQGNSA. The CDR3 numbers 12 residues from cysteine through phenylalanine. CDR3 DNA only is kept here, 36 bases in frame from base 1. TCR beta VDJ combination and CDR3 sequence profiling used genomic DNA as the template. TCR repertoire sequencing was run on an Illumina HiSeq 2000. Processing in the source paper ran as follows. Repertoires were assessed using TRBV/TRBJ rearrangement plots, CDR3 size and DJ length profiles, and Simpson's diversity index. The immunodominant clone was defined as the most abundant DNA sequence in deep sequencing data. CDR3 amino acid sequences were checked for sharing between subjects and were compared against published repertoires and the VDJdb database. In TCRdb, the public reads were trimmed at Q25 with fastp and aligned with MiXCR, with productive beta chains retained. Each CDR3 protein appears once, grouped with its most common genes and DNA. TCRdb, not the original authors, processed these V and J calls. The sample table shows 100,000 to 150,000 distinct CDR3 sequences, and over 45% are seen once. About 2.3% of the sample is in the top ten clones.

In the study, sorted CD4+ and CD8+ blood T cells from patients with severe aplastic anemia and from healthy subjects underwent deep sequencing of TCR repertoires. Ficoll-Paque density gradient centrifugation was used to isolate peripheral blood mononuclear cells. Before DNA was extracted, CD4+ and CD8+ T cells were sorted using either FACS or magnetic beads. The chain uses TRBV7-2 and TRBJ2-3; too little of a D gene remains to name it. This clonotype originated in a human donor in good health, serving as a control. The sample was sorted CD4+, CD8+, or CD8+CD57+ T cells (not recorded which) from PBMCs. The DNA reads as follows: TGTGCCAGCAGCCCGGACGCCTATACGCAGTATTTT. This yields the protein CASSPDAYTQYF.